Below, 17 T cell receptor beta chains from the same sample are listed, as sequenced in a study of T cells in narcolepsy listed by TCRdb under 2018. Library preparation used the immunoSEQ multiplex PCR assay. As stored in TCRdb, this immuneACCESS dataset retains in-frame rearrangements with V and J assigned. A fraction of the clones does not appear; measured against another copy, unresolved V genes explain less than half of the discrepancy, and the remainder lacks a known reason. This sample lists about 32,000 clones; over 80% were detected once. The top ten clonotypes cover about 0.66% of the sample. The sequenced sample consisted of memory (CD45RA-) CD4+ T cells from blood. What the cell subset or site label conveys for this sample: memory T cells sorted ex vivo from peripheral blood. These receptors originate from a human donor in good health.

This chain connects TRBV28 to TRBJ1-1, with TRBD1 matching 7 bases. The CDR3 has 16 amino acids. V was pared by 9 bases and J by 1 base, with 14 bases of the junction left unmatched. In germline, CDR1 is MDHEN, CDR2 SYDVKM. CDR3 nucleotides: TGTGCCAGTGACAGCCCAGGGACAGCCAGGAACACTGAAGCTTTCTTT. Translated, it gives CASDSPGTARNTEAFF.

This clone has only a few counts. V gene TRBV6-5 combines with J gene TRBJ1-6; 9 bases are shared with TRBD1. The CDR3 runs 14 residues. V trimming: 2 bases; J trimming: 10 bases; junction bases outside the gene matches: 3. Germline assignment: CDR1 MNHEY and CDR2 SVGAGI. The CDR3 DNA sequence: TGTGCCAGCAGTTACGGGACAGGGCCCTCACCCCTCCACTTT. The encoded protein is CASSYGTGPSPLHF.

CDR3 bases: TGTGCCAGCAGTGCGACGACAGGGGTCGAGACCCAGTACTTC. Residues: CASSATTGVETQYF. The V call is TRBV6-1, the J call TRBJ2-5; TRBD1 matches 8 bases. Germline V gene lookup returns CDR1 MNHNS and CDR2 SASEGT. With V trimmed by 4 bases and J by 5 bases, 6 bases remained unmatched. This CDR3 region has 14 residues.

This clone was detected a few times. This chain connects TRBV6-1 to TRBJ1-2; 10 bases line up with TRBD1. The germline V gene encodes CDR1 MNHNS and CDR2 SASEGT. V was clipped by 0 bases and J by 11 bases; unmatched bases: 6. The CDR3 has 14 residues. Here the CDR3 DNA reads TGTGCCAGCAGTGAAGCGCCGGGACAGGGGAGGTACACCTTC. Protein: CASSEAPGQGRYTF.

This chain connects TRBV7-9 to TRBJ2-1; D remains ambiguous. Germline V lookup: CDR1 SEHNR, CDR2 FQNEAQ (reference sequence). The CDR3 runs 15 residues. Trimming cost V 1 base and J 3 bases, with 10 bases left between them. The DNA for the CDR3 is TGTGCCAGCAGCTTAGTTCCCAGGAACTACAATGAGCAGTTCTTC. Amino acid sequence: CASSLVPRNYNEQFF.

The V call is TRBV27, the J call TRBJ2-5, with 9 bases that match TRBD2. The V gene end was trimmed by 6 bases and the J gene end by 3 bases; junction bases not matched to a gene: 8. Germline V CDR1 and CDR2: MNHEY, SMNVEV (reference sequence). There are 15 residues in the CDR3. The CDR3 nucleotides are TGTGCCAGCAGGCGGAGGGTAGCGGGGGAAGAGACCCAGTACTTC. Residues: CASRRRVAGEETQYF.

In its sample, this clone was seen once. The rearrangement uses TRBV21-1 and TRBJ1-1; the table's D call of TRBD1 was not tested on the DNA. TRBV21-1 is shown as a pseudogene. The CDR3 covers 15 residues. In nucleotides, the CDR3 is TGTGCCAGCAGCAAATATCAGGGTGGGAACACTGAAGCTTTCTTT. Its protein product is CASSKYQGGNTEAFF.

This chain connects TRBV9 to TRBJ1-2, with D perhaps TRBD1 (6 bases). The CDR3 has 15 amino acids. V gave up 3 bases and J gave up 0 bases, with 12 bases separating them. Germline values: CDR1 SGDLS, CDR2 YYNGEE. This chain's CDR3 is CASSAGGQANYGYTF. The CDR3 DNA sequence: TGTGCCAGCAGCGCGGGGGGGCAGGCTAACTATGGCTACACCTTC. The full variable domain, its missing parts supplied by reference TRBV9 and TRBJ1-2, is DSGVTQTPKHLITATGQRVTLRCSPRSGDLSVYWYQQSLDQGLQFLIQYYNGEERAKGNILERFSAQQFPDLHSELNLSSLELGDSALYFCASSAGGQANYGYTFGSGTRLTVV.

The chain joins TRBV5-5 to TRBJ1-1; D uncertain. CDR3 length: 15 residues. Trimming took 4 bases from V and 1 from J, leaving 14 bases between them. Germline values: CDR1 SGHKS, CDR2 YYEKEE (reference sequence). The CDR3 reads CASSPFRQRNTEAFF. CDR3 coding DNA: TGTGCCAGCAGCCCCTTTCGTCAGAGGAACACTGAAGCTTTCTTT. The full variable domain, completed using reference TRBV5-5 and TRBJ1-1, is DAGVTQSPTHLIKTRGQQVTLRCSPISGHKSVSWYQQVLGQGPQFIFQYYEKEERGRGNFPDRFSARQFPNYSSELNVNALLLGDSALYLCASSPFRQRNTEAFFGQGTRLTVV.

This clone has just one count. The chain recombines TRBV29-1 with TRBJ2-2; 8 bases match TRBD1. The CDR3 covers 15 residues. J gave up 4 bases and V 6 bases, and 10 bases lay outside the gene matches. The germline gives CDR1 SQVTM, CDR2 ANQGSEA. CDR3 bases: TGCAGCGTGATCAGGACAGGGTCCCTCACCGGGGAGCTGTTTTTT. It translates to CSVIRTGSLTGELFF.

The chain couples TRBV28 to TRBJ2-5; 8 bases agree with TRBD1. Trimming at V came to 3 bases and at J to 5 bases, leaving 5 bases not matched to a gene. CDR1 and CDR2 from the germline V gene are MDHEN and SYDVKM. This CDR3 is built from 14 residues. The CDR3 coding sequence is TGTGCCAGCAGTTTGGACAGGGTCGTCGAGACCCAGTACTTC. It codes for CASSLDRVVETQYF.

This rearrangement joins TRBV9 to TRBJ1-3; 7 bases match TRBD1. Germline-derived CDR1 and CDR2 are SGDLS and YYNGEE. The CDR3 contains 16 residues. The J segment lost 0 bases and the V segment lost 2 bases, leaving 5 bases of the junction unmatched. For the CDR3, the DNA is TGTGCCAGCAGCGTTGGGACAGCGAGCTCTGGAAACACCATATATTTT. Protein: CASSVGTASSGNTIYF. The full variable domain, its missing parts supplied by reference TRBV9 and TRBJ1-3, is DSGVTQTPKHLITATGQRVTLRCSPRSGDLSVYWYQQSLDQGLQFLIQYYNGEERAKGNILERFSAQQFPDLHSELNLSSLELGDSALYFCASSVGTASSGNTIYFGEGSWLTVV.

This clone was counted a few times. The gene calls are TRBV7-9 and TRBJ1-1, with a weak D call TRBD1 (6 bases). Germline values: CDR1 SEHNR, CDR2 FQNEAQ (reference sequence). This CDR3 has 14 residues. Trimming removed 6 bases at V and 4 bases at J, with 15 bases between. The CDR3 region has the DNA TGTGCCAGCAGTCAGGGGCAATGGGGCACTGAAGCTTTCTTT. Protein sequence: CASSQGQWGTEAFF.

The chain employs TRBV1 and TRBJ1-4. TRBV1 is a recognized pseudogene. The CDR3 has 16 residues. DNA for the CDR3: TGCACCAGCAGCCAGGACCTAGGGAGCGGGAATGAAAAACTGTTTTTT. It encodes CTSSQDLGSGNEKLFF.

This chain joins TRBV7-9 and TRBJ1-3; D ambiguous. Trimming shortened V by 6 bases and J by 3 bases, and 9 bases separated the two germline ends. The CDR3 has 13 amino acids. The V gene's germline CDR1 is SEHNR and CDR2 FQNEAQ (reference sequence). CDR3 amino acids: CASRVGGGNTIYF. CDR3 in DNA: TGTGCCAGCAGGGTGGGAGGTGGAAACACCATATATTTT.

The CDR3 coding sequence is TGTGCCAGCAGTCTACTCAGACTAGCGGTGACTTCTGGGGCCAACGTCCTGACTTTC. It codes for CASSLLRLAVTSGANVLTF. This chain connects TRBV2 to TRBJ2-6; 9 bases line up with TRBD2. V lost 5 bases, J lost 1 base, and 12 bases stayed unmatched. Germline V lookup: CDR1 SNHLY, CDR2 FYNNEI. This CDR3 is built from 19 residues.

This clone was seen a handful of times. V usage is TRBV27 and J usage is TRBJ2-7; D possibly corresponds to TRBD1 (5 bases). The CDR3 has 17 residues. Germline-derived CDR1 and CDR2 are MNHEY and SMNVEV (reference sequence). V gave up 6 bases and J gave up 8 bases, with 29 bases separating them. The CDR3 DNA sequence: TGTGCCAGCAGCCGAACGACCCCAGGGAATAGAAATCCCCAGCAGTACTTC. Translation gives CASSRTTPGNRNPQQYF.